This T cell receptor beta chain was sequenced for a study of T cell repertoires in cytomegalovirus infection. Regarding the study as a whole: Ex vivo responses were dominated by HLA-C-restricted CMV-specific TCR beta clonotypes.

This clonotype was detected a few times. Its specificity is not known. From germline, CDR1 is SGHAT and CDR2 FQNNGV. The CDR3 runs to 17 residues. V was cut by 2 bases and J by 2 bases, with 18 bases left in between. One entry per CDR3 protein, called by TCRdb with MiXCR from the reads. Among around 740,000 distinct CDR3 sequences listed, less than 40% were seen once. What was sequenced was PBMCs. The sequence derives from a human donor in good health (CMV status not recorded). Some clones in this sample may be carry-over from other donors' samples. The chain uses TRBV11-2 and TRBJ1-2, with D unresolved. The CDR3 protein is CASSLQFRAVYNYGYTF. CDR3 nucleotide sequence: TGTGCCAGCAGCTTACAGTTCCGGGCCGTGTACAACTATGGCTACACCTTC.